This is a list of T cell receptor beta chains from one sample in a study of shared clonotypes between healthy human individuals. Assay: immunoSEQ multiplex PCR; the TCRdb copy retains only in-frame clones and omits some. Of approximately 2.3 million clones listed, 93% are singletons. Material: naive CD4+ T cells from PBMCs. The receptor source for this set is a man between 18 and 35 years old in good health. Some clones in this sample may be carry-over from other donors' samples. Each CDR3 is given with its conserved first and last residue. A D gene is named only where the DNA matches it firmly. Expanded clones are given a class, and other clones once, few, many or no size at all.

d_gene: TRBD2; v_gene: TRBV25-1; j_gene: TRBJ2-7; abundance: -; CDR3aa: CASSKHGASGRARYEQYF; CDR3nt: TGTGCCAGCAGTAAGCATGGGGCTAGCGGGAGAGCACGGTACGAGCAGTACTTC
d_gene: TRBD2; v_gene: TRBV7-2; j_gene: TRBJ2-7; abundance: -; CDR3aa: CASSESSLAGVGEQYF; CDR3nt: TGTGCCAGCAGTGAGAGTAGCCTAGCGGGAGTGGGAGAGCAGTACTTC
d_gene: TRBD1; v_gene: TRBV28; j_gene: TRBJ1-2; abundance: -; CDR3aa: CASSTLGTASYGYTF; CDR3nt: TGTGCCAGCAGCACCCTCGGGACAGCCAGCTATGGCTACACCTTC
d_gene: -; v_gene: TRBV4-1; j_gene: TRBJ1-5; abundance: -; CDR3aa: CASSQGHNSNQPQHF; CDR3nt: TGCGCCAGCAGCCAAGGACACAATAGCAATCAGCCCCAGCATTTT
d_gene: TRBD1; v_gene: TRBV28; j_gene: TRBJ1-2; abundance: -; CDR3aa: CASLMGQGAENYGYTF; CDR3nt: TGTGCCAGTTTAATGGGACAGGGGGCGGAAAACTATGGCTACACCTTC
d_gene: TRBD1; v_gene: TRBV28; j_gene: TRBJ2-7; abundance: -; CDR3aa: CASSPYGQGADIYEQYF; CDR3nt: TGTGCCAGCAGTCCATACGGACAGGGGGCGGATATCTACGAGCAGTACTTC
d_gene: -; v_gene: TRBV4-2; j_gene: TRBJ1-5; abundance: -; CDR3aa: CASSQEGGCSSPIFYYSNQPQHF; CDR3nt: TGTGCCAGCAGCCAGGAAGGGGGGTGCAGTTCTCCCATTTTTTACTATAGCAATCAGCCCCAGCATTTT
d_gene: -; v_gene: TRBV6-5; j_gene: TRBJ2-7; abundance: -; CDR3aa: CASSPLQGGSYEQYF; CDR3nt: TGTGCCAGCAGTCCACTACAGGGAGGATCCTACGAGCAGTACTTC
d_gene: TRBD2; v_gene: TRBV4-2; j_gene: TRBJ2-2; abundance: -; CDR3aa: CASSQNLLAGRTGELFF; CDR3nt: TGTGCCAGCAGCCAAAATCTACTAGCGGGAAGAACCGGGGAGCTGTTTTTT
d_gene: -; v_gene: TRBV5-1; j_gene: TRBJ1-3; abundance: -; CDR3aa: CASSDTPLSGNTIYF; CDR3nt: TGCGCCAGCAGCGATACACCGCTCTCTGGAAACACCATATATTTT
d_gene: TRBD2; v_gene: TRBV9; j_gene: TRBJ2-3; abundance: -; CDR3aa: CASSTQSGTNPTDTQYF; CDR3nt: TGTGCCAGCAGCACCCAATCCGGGACTAACCCCACAGATACGCAGTATTTT
d_gene: TRBD1; v_gene: TRBV27; j_gene: TRBJ1-6; abundance: -; CDR3aa: CASSFTGTGLNSPLHF; CDR3nt: TGTGCCAGCAGTTTCACCGGGACAGGGCTTAATTCACCCCTCCACTTT
d_gene: -; v_gene: TRBV14; j_gene: TRBJ2-1; abundance: once; CDR3aa: CASSLRAAYNEQFF; CDR3nt: TGTGCCAGCAGCCTCCGGGCAGCCTACAATGAGCAGTTCTTC
d_gene: -; v_gene: TRBV4-1; j_gene: TRBJ1-4; abundance: -; CDR3aa: CASSLYGPTSATNEKLFF; CDR3nt: TGCGCCAGCAGCTTATATGGCCCTACCTCCGCAACTAATGAAAAACTGTTTTTT
d_gene: -; v_gene: TRBV5-1; j_gene: TRBJ1-2; abundance: -; CDR3aa: CASSFGSGAPYGYTF; CDR3nt: TGCGCCAGCAGCTTCGGGTCGGGGGCGCCCTATGGCTACACCTTC
d_gene: -; v_gene: TRBV30; j_gene: TRBJ2-5; abundance: once; CDR3aa: CAWSWTLQETQYF; CDR3nt: TGTGCCTGGAGTTGGACACTTCAAGAGACCCAGTACTTC
d_gene: -; v_gene: TRBV9; j_gene: TRBJ2-6; abundance: -; CDR3aa: CASSQIRANVLTF; CDR3nt: TGTGCCAGCAGCCAAATTCGGGCCAACGTCCTGACTTTC
d_gene: -; v_gene: TRBV19; j_gene: TRBJ2-5; abundance: -; CDR3aa: CASTEDARGETQYF; CDR3nt: TGTGCCAGTACCGAAGACGCAAGGGGGGAGACCCAGTACTTC
d_gene: -; v_gene: TRBV7-9; j_gene: TRBJ2-3; abundance: once; CDR3aa: CASSSLKSTDTQYF; CDR3nt: TGTGCCAGCAGCTCCTTGAAGAGCACAGATACGCAGTATTTT
d_gene: -; v_gene: TRBV30; j_gene: TRBJ1-3; abundance: -; CDR3aa: CAWSTGTGNTIYF; CDR3nt: TGTGCCTGGTCAACAGGGACGGGAAACACCATATATTTT
d_gene: TRBD1; v_gene: TRBV6-1; j_gene: TRBJ1-5; abundance: -; CDR3aa: CASSDLMGQGSNQPQHF; CDR3nt: TGTGCCAGCAGTGATTTAATGGGACAGGGAAGCAATCAGCCCCAGCATTTT
d_gene: -; v_gene: TRBV29-1; j_gene: TRBJ2-1; abundance: -; CDR3aa: CSVGRVLSYNEQFF; CDR3nt: TGCAGCGTGGGGCGGGTCCTCTCCTACAATGAGCAGTTCTTC
d_gene: -; v_gene: TRBV28; j_gene: TRBJ2-7; abundance: once; CDR3aa: CASSTTSSYEQYF; CDR3nt: TGTGCCAGCAGTACCACGAGCTCCTACGAGCAGTACTTC
d_gene: -; v_gene: TRBV2; j_gene: TRBJ1-5; abundance: -; CDR3aa: CASSRPVGNQPQHF; CDR3nt: TGTGCCAGCAGCCGGCCTGTCGGCAATCAGCCCCAGCATTTT
d_gene: -; v_gene: TRBV6-5; j_gene: TRBJ2-2; abundance: -; CDR3aa: CASSPRASTGELFF; CDR3nt: TGTGCCAGCAGTCCCAGGGCCTCCACCGGGGAGCTGTTTTTT
d_gene: -; v_gene: TRBV30; j_gene: TRBJ2-1; abundance: -; CDR3aa: CAWSVSGGSYNEQFF; CDR3nt: TGTGCCTGGAGTGTGAGTGGGGGCTCGTACAATGAGCAGTTCTTC
d_gene: TRBD2; v_gene: TRBV7-2; j_gene: TRBJ2-2; abundance: -; CDR3aa: CASSLGLLAGSNTGELFF; CDR3nt: TGTGCCAGCAGCTTAGGGCTCCTAGCGGGTAGCAACACCGGGGAGCTGTTTTTT